The T cell receptor (beta chain) under discussion was sequenced for a study of cytomegalovirus exposure and HLA in healthy donors. Study-wide context: The approximately 130 validation repertoires matched the 600 to 700 first-cohort repertoires in platform, a later analysis reported.

Data came from immunoSEQ multiplex PCR; TCRdb stores just in-frame clones and leaves some out. The sample carries some 130,000 clones, about 95% recorded once. Germline assignment: CDR1 MGHRA and CDR2 YSYEKL. This CDR3 region has 13 residues. Trimming took 0 bases from V and 4 from J, leaving 7 bases between them. The chain joins TRBV4-1 to TRBJ2-7, with no clear D. Sequencing input: PBMCs. This receptor was identified in a man aged 18 to 35 in good health and CMV-seropositive. CDR3 residues: CASSQDPVYEQYF. The CDR3 DNA reads as TGCGCCAGCAGCCAAGACCCGGTTTACGAGCAGTACTTC.